The T cell receptor beta chain described here comes from a study of technical replicates of blood from a handful of donors. Measured with immunoSEQ multiplex PCR; TCRdb has only the in-frame clones, and not every one. The sample includes just under 60,000 clones, 85% to 95% seen only once; the top ten take 2.5% to 3.5%. CDR3 length: 11 amino acids. Germline loops: CDR1 SGHAT, CDR2 FQNNGV. Trimming removed 7 bases from V and 6 bases from J, with 8 bases in between. The V gene is TRBV11-2, the J gene TRBJ2-3; weak D call: TRBD1 (6 bases). The sequence came from a human donor in good health. Some clones in this sample may be carry-over from other donors' samples. The specimen was PBMCs. CDR3 sequence: CASTRGDTQYF. The CDR3 DNA reads TGTGCCAGCACGAGGGGGGATACGCAGTATTTT.